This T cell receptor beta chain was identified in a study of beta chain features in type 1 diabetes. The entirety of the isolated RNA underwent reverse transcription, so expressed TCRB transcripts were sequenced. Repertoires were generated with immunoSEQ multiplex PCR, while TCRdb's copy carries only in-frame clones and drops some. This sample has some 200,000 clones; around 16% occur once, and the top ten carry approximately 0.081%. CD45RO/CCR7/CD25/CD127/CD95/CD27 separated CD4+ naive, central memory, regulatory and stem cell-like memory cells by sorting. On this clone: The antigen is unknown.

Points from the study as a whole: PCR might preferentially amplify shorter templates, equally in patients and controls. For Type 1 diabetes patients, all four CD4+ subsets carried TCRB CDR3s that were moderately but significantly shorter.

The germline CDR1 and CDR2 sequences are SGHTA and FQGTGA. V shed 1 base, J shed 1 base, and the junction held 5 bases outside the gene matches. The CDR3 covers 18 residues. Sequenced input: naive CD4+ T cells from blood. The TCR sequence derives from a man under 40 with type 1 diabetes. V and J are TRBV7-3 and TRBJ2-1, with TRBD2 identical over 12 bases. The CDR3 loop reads CASSLRLAGASSYNEQFF. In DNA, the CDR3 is TGTGCCAGCAGCTTAAGACTAGCGGGAGCATCGTCCTACAATGAGCAGTTCTTC.